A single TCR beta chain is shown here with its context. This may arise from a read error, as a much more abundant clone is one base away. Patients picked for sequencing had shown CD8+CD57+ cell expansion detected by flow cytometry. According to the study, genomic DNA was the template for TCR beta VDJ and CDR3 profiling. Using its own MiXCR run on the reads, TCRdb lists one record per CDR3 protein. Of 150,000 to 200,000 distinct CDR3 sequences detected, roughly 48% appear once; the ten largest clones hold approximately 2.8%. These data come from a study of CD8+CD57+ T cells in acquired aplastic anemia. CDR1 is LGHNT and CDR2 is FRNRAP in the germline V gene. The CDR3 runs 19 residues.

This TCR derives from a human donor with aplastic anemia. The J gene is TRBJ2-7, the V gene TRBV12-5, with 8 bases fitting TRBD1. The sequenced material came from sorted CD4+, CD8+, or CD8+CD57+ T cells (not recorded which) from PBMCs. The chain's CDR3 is CASGLPTRLPGQVSYERYF. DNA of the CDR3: TGTGCTAGTGGTTTGCCCACTCGGCTTCCGGGACAGGTCTCCTACGAGCGGTACTTC. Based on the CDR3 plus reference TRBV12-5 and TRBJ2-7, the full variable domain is DARVTQTPRHKVTEMGQEVTMRCQPILGHNTVFWYRQTMMQGLELLAYFRNRAPLDDSGMPKDRFSAEMPDATLATLKIQPSEPRDSAVYFCASGLPTRLPGQVSYERYFGPGTRLTVT.